What follows is one TCR beta chain and its context. The data are from a study of radiation and T cells in renal cell carcinoma. Overall study: Nephrectomy followed 15 Gy stereotactic body radiation by 4 weeks.

The assay was immunoSEQ multiplex PCR, and TCRdb's table has in-frame clones only and misses some. The repertoire consists of roughly 120,000 clones, with 82% occurring once and the leading ten covering around 3%. There are 16 residues in the CDR3. V was pared by 6 bases and J by 7 bases, with 16 bases of the junction left unmatched. The germline V gene has CDR1 SGHRS and CDR2 YFSETQ. The time point: baseline pretreatment blood. The treatment: 15 Gy SBRT to primary tumor, nephrectomy 4 weeks later. Serial blood draws occurred at baseline and 2 and 4 weeks post-SBRT. The patient's renal cell carcinoma had clear cell pathology.

Sequenced here: blood, sampled from a patient whose treatment included radiotherapy and nephrectomy. This receptor was obtained from a woman aged 60-75 years with renal cell carcinoma. The V gene is TRBV5-1, the J gene TRBJ2-3; 8 bases align to TRBD2. CDR3 nucleotides: TGCGCCAGCACCTATGCTCCAGCGGGAGATCGTAATACGCAGTATTTT. Its translation is CASTYAPAGDRNTQYF.